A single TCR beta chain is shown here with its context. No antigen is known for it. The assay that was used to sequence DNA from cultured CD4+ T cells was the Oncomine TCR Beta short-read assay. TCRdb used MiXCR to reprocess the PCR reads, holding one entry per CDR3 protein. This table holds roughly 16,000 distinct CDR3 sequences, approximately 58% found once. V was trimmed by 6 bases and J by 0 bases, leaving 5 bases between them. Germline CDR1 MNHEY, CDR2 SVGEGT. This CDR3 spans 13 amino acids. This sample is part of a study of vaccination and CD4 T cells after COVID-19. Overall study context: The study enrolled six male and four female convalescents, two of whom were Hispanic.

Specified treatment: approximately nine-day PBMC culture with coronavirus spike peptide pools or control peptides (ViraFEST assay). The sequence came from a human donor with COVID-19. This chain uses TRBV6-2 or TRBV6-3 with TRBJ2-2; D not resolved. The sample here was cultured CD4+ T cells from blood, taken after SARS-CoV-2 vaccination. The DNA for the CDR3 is TGTGCCAGCAGAACGTCGAACACCGGGGAGCTGTTTTTT. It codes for CASRTSNTGELFF.